This T cell receptor (beta chain) was documented in a study of T-cell memory formation after mild COVID-19. In the study overall: Among the donors, TCR clusters were largely specific to each donor.

This clonotype came up a few times. Via MiXCR, TCRdb re-called the 5' RACE reads, giving one row per CDR3 protein. The sample consists of around 400,000 distinct CDR3 sequences, more than 20% of them appearing once. The CDR3 is 13 amino acids. The germline gives CDR1 MNHNY, CDR2 SVGAGI (reference sequence). V lost 7 bases, J lost 6 bases, and 7 bases stayed unmatched. The chain combines TRBV6-6 with TRBJ1-2; TRBD1 matches 8 bases. This receptor was taken from an adult woman who had mild COVID-19 (a few samples of this study predate the infection). Cell type and time point are not known. Sequencing used PBMCs or a T cell subset sorted from them (not recorded which). The CDR3 sequence: CASNTGGSDGYTF. The CDR3 coding sequence is TGTGCCAGCAATACAGGGGGGTCTGATGGCTACACCTTC.